This T cell receptor beta chain was sequenced during a study of technical replicates of blood from a handful of donors. The CDR3 has 14 residues. Germline values: CDR1 MNHEY, CDR2 SVGAGI. V was pared by 2 bases and J by 6 bases, with 10 bases between. Using immunoSEQ multiplex PCR, the repertoire was profiled, and TCRdb retains in-frame clones only, with some absent. This sample has about 88,000 clones, with around 94% found just once. The TCR sequence derives from a human donor in good health. Material for sequencing was T cells isolated from PBMCs. The chain recombines TRBV6-5 with TRBJ2-2, with unresolved D. The CDR3 DNA is TGTGCCAGCAGTTACCATCAGAGGCCCGGGGAGCTGTTTTTT. It is translated as CASSYHQRPGELFF.